This record covers a single TCR beta chain. The antigen is not known. This sample is drawn from a study of shared clonotypes between healthy human individuals. Study findings and constraints: Larger richness was generally estimated for naive than memory subsets.

The V end lost 5 bases, the J end lost 6 bases, and 15 bases lay between the germline ends. CDR3 size: 14 residues. Germline V gives CDR1 SGHTA, CDR2 FQGTGA. Sequencing used immunoSEQ multiplex PCR; TCRdb keeps in-frame clones, though not all of them. This table has 2 million to 2.5 million clones, 93% appearing once. The sequenced material came from naive CD4+ T cells from PBMCs. Subset reported: CD45RA+ positively selected. This clonotype was obtained from a man between 18 and 29 years old in good health. Some clones in this sample may be carry-over from other donors' samples. The chain employs TRBV7-3 and TRBJ2-3; a possible D gene is TRBD2 (5 bases). The CDR3 coding sequence is TGTGCCAGCAGCCCGGGTTTTGGCGGGGATACGCAGTATTTT. It specifies CASSPGFGGDTQYF.